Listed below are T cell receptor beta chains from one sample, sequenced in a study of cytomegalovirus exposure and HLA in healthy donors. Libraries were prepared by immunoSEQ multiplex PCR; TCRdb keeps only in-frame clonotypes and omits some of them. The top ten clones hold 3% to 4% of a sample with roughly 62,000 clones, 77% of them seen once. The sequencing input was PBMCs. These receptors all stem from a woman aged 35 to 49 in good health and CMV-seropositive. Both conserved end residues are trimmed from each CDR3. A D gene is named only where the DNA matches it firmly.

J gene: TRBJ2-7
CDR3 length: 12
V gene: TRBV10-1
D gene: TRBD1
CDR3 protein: ASSPGGLGYEQY

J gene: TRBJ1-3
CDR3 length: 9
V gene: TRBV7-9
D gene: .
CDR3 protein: ASSFRDTIY

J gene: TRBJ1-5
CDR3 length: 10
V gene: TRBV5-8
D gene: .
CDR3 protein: ASSLANQPQH

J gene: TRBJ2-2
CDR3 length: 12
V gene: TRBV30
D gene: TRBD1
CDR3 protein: AWRGDRVAGELF

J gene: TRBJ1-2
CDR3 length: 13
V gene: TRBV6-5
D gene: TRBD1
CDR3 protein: ASHTGTGGPYGYT

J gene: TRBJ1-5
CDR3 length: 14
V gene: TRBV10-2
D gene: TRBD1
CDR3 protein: ASSPNRGSSNQPQH

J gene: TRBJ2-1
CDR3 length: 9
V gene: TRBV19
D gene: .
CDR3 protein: ASSAGGEQF

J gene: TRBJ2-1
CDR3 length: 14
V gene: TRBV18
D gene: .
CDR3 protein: ASSPHPRDPRNEQF

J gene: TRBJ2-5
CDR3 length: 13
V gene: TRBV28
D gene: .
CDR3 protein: ASSSVWTDQETQY

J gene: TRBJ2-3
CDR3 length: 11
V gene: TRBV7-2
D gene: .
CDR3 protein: ASSLVYTDTQY

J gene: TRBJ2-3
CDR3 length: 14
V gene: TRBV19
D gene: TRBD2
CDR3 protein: ASSIRAGGPTDTQY

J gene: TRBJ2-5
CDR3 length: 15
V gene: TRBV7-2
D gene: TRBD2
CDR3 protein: ASSLGWASGRKETQY

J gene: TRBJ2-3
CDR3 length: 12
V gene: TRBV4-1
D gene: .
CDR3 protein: ASSQRGRTDTQY

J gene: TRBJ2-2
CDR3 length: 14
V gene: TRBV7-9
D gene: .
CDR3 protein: ASSRFGEVNTGELF

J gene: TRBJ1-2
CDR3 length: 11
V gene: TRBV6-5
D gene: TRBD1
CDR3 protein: ASSYDRGSGYT

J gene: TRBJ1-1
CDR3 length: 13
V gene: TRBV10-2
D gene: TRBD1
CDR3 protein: ASRAQGQVNTEAF

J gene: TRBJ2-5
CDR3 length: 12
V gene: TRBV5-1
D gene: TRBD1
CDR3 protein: ASSFVYRGEAQY

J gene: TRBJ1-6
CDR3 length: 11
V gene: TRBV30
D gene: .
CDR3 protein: AWSGDYNSPLH

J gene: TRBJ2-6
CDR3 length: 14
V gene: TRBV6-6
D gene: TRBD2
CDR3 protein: ASSYSHSGGANVLT

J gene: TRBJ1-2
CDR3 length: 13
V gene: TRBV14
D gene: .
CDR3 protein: ASSQDLGGANGYT

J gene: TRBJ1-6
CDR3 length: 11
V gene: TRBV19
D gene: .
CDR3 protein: ASSFYRVSPLH

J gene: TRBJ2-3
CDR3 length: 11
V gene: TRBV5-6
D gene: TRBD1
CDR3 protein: ASSPQGEDTQY

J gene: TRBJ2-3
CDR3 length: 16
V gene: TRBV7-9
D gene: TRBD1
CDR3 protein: ASSFIRVGGQRTDTQY

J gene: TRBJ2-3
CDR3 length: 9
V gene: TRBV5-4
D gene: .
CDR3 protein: ASSSSDTQY

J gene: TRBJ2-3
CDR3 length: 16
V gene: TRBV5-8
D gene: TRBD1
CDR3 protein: ASSLVSGGVPSTDTQY

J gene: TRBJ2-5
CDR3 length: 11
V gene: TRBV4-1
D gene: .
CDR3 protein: ASSSNSVETQY

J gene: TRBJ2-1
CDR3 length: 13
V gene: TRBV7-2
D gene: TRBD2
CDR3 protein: ASSPAGGSYNEQF

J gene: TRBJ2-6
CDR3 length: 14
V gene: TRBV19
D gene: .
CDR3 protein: ASSIQEVAGANVLT

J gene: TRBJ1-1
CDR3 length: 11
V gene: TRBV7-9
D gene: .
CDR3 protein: ASSLVRNTEAF

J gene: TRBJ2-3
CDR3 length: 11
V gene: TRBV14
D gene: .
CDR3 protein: ASSKYLRETQY

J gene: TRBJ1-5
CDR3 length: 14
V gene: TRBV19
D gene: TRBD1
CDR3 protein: ASSSTGKWSNQPQH

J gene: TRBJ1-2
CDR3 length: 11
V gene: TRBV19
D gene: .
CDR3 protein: ASSLGQIYGYT

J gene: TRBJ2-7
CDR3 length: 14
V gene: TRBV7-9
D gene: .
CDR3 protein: ASSLEQSQPPYEQY

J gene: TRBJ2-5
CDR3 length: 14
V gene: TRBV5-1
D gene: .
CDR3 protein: ASSWSTQGRQETQY